Listed below are T cell receptor beta chains from one sample, sequenced in a study of blood T cell repertoires in COVID-19. Method: immunoSEQ multiplex PCR; TCRdb's copy keeps in-frame clones and lacks some. The table has about 220,000 clones, 88% seen once. Sequences were obtained from PBMCs or T cells enriched from blood (not recorded which). Receptors originate from a woman aged 25 to 45 who had recovered from COVID-19. The CDR3 runs from the conserved cysteine through the conserved F or W.

v_call	j_call	cdr3_aa
TRBV24-1	TRBJ2-1	CATSDTDSRSYNEQFF
TRBV24-1	TRBJ2-3	CATSDPEDRGDTQYF
TRBV4-1	TRBJ1-6	CASSPGIVRGFRGSPLHF
TRBV2	TRBJ1-5	CASADSNQPQHF
TRBV27	TRBJ2-1	CASSLSHSSSYNEQFF
TRBV25-1	TRBJ2-7	CASSEWGRPYEQYF
TRBV13	TRBJ2-1	CASSLGSGGAWEQFF
TRBV7-9	TRBJ2-3	CASSLVGGNTDTQYF
TRBV16	TRBJ1-4	CASSQSRQQVFF
TRBV19	TRBJ1-2	CASSPDRANYGYTF
TRBV7-8	TRBJ2-1	CASSNNHLAIF
TRBV7-8	TRBJ2-7	CASSLEQGSHEQYF
TRBV25-1	TRBJ2-4	CASSELRRQGKIIQYF
TRBV6-5	TRBJ2-3	CASRNRDRGTDTQYF
TRBV19	TRBJ1-2	CASIGGGYGYTF
TRBV5-1	TRBJ1-2	CASSSDRSGYTF
TRBV12-5	TRBJ1-2	CASGPTDSPNYGYTF
TRBV27	TRBJ2-2	CASSLAGLTTGELFF
TRBV12-3/TRBV12-4	TRBJ2-7	CASKAGQLYEQYF
TRBV5-6	TRBJ2-7	CASSLGKDSSYEQYF
TRBV4-3	TRBJ1-1	CASSQTTRSGGDGTEAFF
TRBV4-3	TRBJ1-1	CASSQVVFPNTEAFF
TRBV4-3	TRBJ1-2	CASSRENRGLAYGYTF
TRBV5-5	TRBJ2-5	CASSRLAGAQETQYF
TRBV18	TRBJ1-1	CASSPRQAQNTEAFF
TRBV6-5	TRBJ1-6	CASSYIGTDNSPLHF
TRBV7-9	TRBJ1-1	CASSFGTANTEAFF
TRBV5-1	TRBJ2-5	CASSLVAGAETQYF
TRBV10-3	TRBJ2-5	CAISELTSGETQYF
TRBV7-2	TRBJ1-6	CASKFAGGSPLHF
TRBV15	TRBJ1-4	CATTHGTTNEKLFF
TRBV4-1	TRBJ2-1	CASSQAPGLHNEQFF
TRBV6-2/TRBV6-3	TRBJ1-2	CASSQSLQGARGYTF
TRBV7-2	TRBJ2-7	CASSLRTSGTYEQYF
TRBV5-6	TRBJ1-2	CASRLTGDDYGYTF
TRBV13	TRBJ2-7	CASSLTGVGEQYF
TRBV7-2	TRBJ2-7	CASSTTSGTGGVYEQYF
TRBV4-1	TRBJ2-7	CASSQSQQGDPYEQYF
TRBV5-8	TRBJ1-1	CASSLGTGWNTEAFF
TRBV24-1	TRBJ2-1	CATSDPQQGWDEQFF
TRBV13	TRBJ2-4	CASSTARDRGGGNIQYF
TRBV3-1/TRBV3-2	TRBJ1-2	CASSRPGQGYGYTF